Each of the 15 T cell receptor beta chains below was sequenced from the same sample in a study of CD8 T cells in Susac syndrome. Random hexamers served to reverse transcribe roughly 0.45 to 1 ug RNA. TCRdb re-analysed the immunoSEQ multiplex PCR reads in MiXCR, keeping a single row per CDR3 protein. The sample includes some 160,000 distinct CDR3 sequences, 85% to 95% of them seen just once. The sample consisted of CD4+ T cells from PBMCs. The receptors stem from a human donor with Susac syndrome.

V gene TRBV20-1 combines with J gene TRBJ2-1, with 7 bases lining up with TRBD2. V lost 3 bases and J lost 4; bases outside the gene matches: 3. Germline lookup yields CDR1 DFQATT and CDR2 SNEGSKA (reference sequence). This CDR3 has 13 residues. The CDR3 nucleotides read TGCAGTGCTAGTGCGGGAGTGTACAATGAGCAGTTCTTC. Amino acid sequence: CSASAGVYNEQFF.

The CDR3 nucleotides read TGCAGCGTTGACGAGGGAACATACGAGCAGTACTTC. It specifies CSVDEGTYEQYF. The gene calls are TRBV29-1 and TRBJ2-7, with D perhaps TRBD2 (5 bases). The germline V gene has CDR1 SQVTM and CDR2 ANQGSEA. CDR3 size: 12 residues. Trimming took 3 bases from V and 4 from J, leaving 10 bases between them.

The V and J genes are TRBV20-1 and TRBJ2-7, with 7 bases fitting TRBD2. Trimming removed 6 bases from V and 3 bases from J; junction bases left unmatched: 8. Germline assignment: CDR1 DFQATT and CDR2 SNEGSKA (reference sequence). The length of the CDR3 is 13 residues. CDR3 in DNA: TGCAGTGCCCCCGGCAGGGAGGGCTACGAGCAGTACTTC. It translates to CSAPGREGYEQYF.

The chain has TRBV20-1 and TRBJ2-1; 9 nucleotides line up with TRBD2. This CDR3 is 15 amino acids long. Germline loops: CDR1 DFQATT, CDR2 SNEGSKA (reference sequence). After removal of 0 bases from V and 8 bases from J, the junction contained 8 bases not matched to a gene. Written as DNA, the CDR3 is TGCAGTGCTAGAGAACCCCGGACTAGCGAGGATGAGCAGTTCTTC. Protein sequence: CSAREPRTSEDEQFF.

The chain couples TRBV6-5 to TRBJ2-7; 9 nucleotides align to TRBD1. V was clipped by 2 bases and J by 7 bases; unmatched bases: 6. The CDR3 runs 14 residues. Germline V gene data show CDR1 as MNHEY and CDR2 as SVGAGI. The CDR3 nucleotides are TGTGCCAGCAGTTACGGGACAGGGCTTAGAGAGCAGTACTTC. Translation: CASSYGTGLREQYF.

The V call is TRBV19, the J call TRBJ2-3, with D possibly matching TRBD2 (5 bases). The CDR3 is 15 amino acids. Trimming removed 7 bases at V and 5 bases at J, with 19 bases between. CDR1 and CDR2 (germline): LNHDA, SQIVND (reference sequence). This CDR3 reads CASNRGRLMEDTQYF. In nucleotides, the CDR3 is TGTGCCAGTAACCGAGGGCGGCTAATGGAAGATACGCAGTATTTT.

This clonotype was recorded a few times. The chain combines TRBV20-1 with TRBJ2-5; D gene unclear. The length of the CDR3 is 10 residues. V was trimmed by 5 bases and J by 0 bases, leaving 1 base between them. The germline V gene encodes CDR1 DFQATT and CDR2 SNEGSKA (reference sequence). The CDR3 sequence: CSAYQETQYF. DNA of the CDR3: TGCAGTGCTTACCAAGAGACCCAGTACTTC.

The chain is built from TRBV7-3 and TRBJ2-1; the D gene is possibly TRBD1 (6 bases). Looked up from germline, CDR1 is SGHTA and CDR2 is FQGTGA. The CDR3 runs 14 residues. V was shortened by 4 bases and J by 8 bases, with 15 bases between the two germline ends. The CDR3 loop is CASSSGTRLDEQFF. CDR3 nucleotides: TGTGCCAGCAGCTCCGGGACACGGCTCGATGAGCAGTTCTTC.

The rearrangement links TRBV7-9 to TRBJ2-4; perhaps D is TRBD1 or TRBD2 (5 bases each). Germline values: CDR1 SEHNR, CDR2 FQNEAQ (reference sequence). This CDR3 is 18 amino acids long. Trimming cost V 1 base and J 0 bases, with 16 bases left between them. In nucleotides, the CDR3 is TGTGCCAGCAGCTTAGGGGACGCTCCATCGGAAGCCAAAAACATTCAGTACTTC. Its protein product is CASSLGDAPSEAKNIQYF.

The chain recombines TRBV9 with TRBJ2-5, with TRBD2 matching over 7 bases. Trimming cost V 0 bases and J 4 bases; bases outside gene matches: 3. The CDR3 contains 14 residues. Germline CDR1 and CDR2: SGDLS and YYNGEE. The CDR3 loop reads CASSVAAGSETQYF. DNA for the CDR3: TGTGCCAGCAGCGTAGCAGCGGGATCAGAGACCCAGTACTTC.

This chain links TRBV3-1 with TRBJ1-2; 10 bases fit TRBD1. Germline V gene lookup returns CDR1 LGHDT and CDR2 YNNKEL (reference sequence). V was clipped by 5 bases and J by 7 bases; unmatched bases: 7. The CDR3 runs to 14 residues. The CDR3 nucleotides read TGTGCCAGCAGCAAGGGGGACAGGGGATCTGGCTACACCTTC. Translated, it gives CASSKGDRGSGYTF.

The chain uses TRBV5-5 and TRBJ1-2; TRBD1 aligns across 10 bases. With V trimmed by 3 bases and J by 5 bases, 7 bases remained unmatched. There are 15 residues in the CDR3. Germline-derived CDR1 and CDR2 are SGHKS and YYEKEE (reference sequence). The DNA for the CDR3 is TGTGCCAGCAGCTGGGACAGGGGAGGGGTATATGGCTACACCTTC. Its translation: CASSWDRGGVYGYTF.

This clonotype was seen once. The V call is TRBV12-3 or TRBV12-4, the J call TRBJ1-2; 7 bases are shared with TRBD1. Germline trimming cut 6 bases from V and 5 bases from J; bases unmatched to any gene: 6. This CDR3 spans 13 amino acids. The CDR3, as DNA: TGTGCCAGCAGAGAGACAGGGAGGTATGGCTACACCTTC. It translates to CASRETGRYGYTF.

This chain joins TRBV6-1 and TRBJ1-1; 8 nucleotides match TRBD1. This CDR3 contains 16 residues. V gave up 5 bases and J gave up 2 bases; unmatched junction bases: 10. The germline V gene encodes CDR1 MNHNS and CDR2 SASEGT. The DNA of the CDR3 is TGTGCCAGCAGTAAACTTTGGACAGGGACTAACACTGAAGCTTTCTTT. It yields the protein CASSKLWTGTNTEAFF.

J is TRBJ1-1 and V is TRBV5-1; D perhaps matches TRBD1 (5 bases). Germline-derived CDR1 and CDR2 are SGHRS and YFSETQ. This CDR3 has 14 amino acids. V lost 4 bases and J 0 bases, leaving 10 bases between the germline ends. CDR3 DNA: TGCGCCAGCAGCACAGGCCCGATGAACACTGAAGCTTTCTTT. This encodes CASSTGPMNTEAFF.